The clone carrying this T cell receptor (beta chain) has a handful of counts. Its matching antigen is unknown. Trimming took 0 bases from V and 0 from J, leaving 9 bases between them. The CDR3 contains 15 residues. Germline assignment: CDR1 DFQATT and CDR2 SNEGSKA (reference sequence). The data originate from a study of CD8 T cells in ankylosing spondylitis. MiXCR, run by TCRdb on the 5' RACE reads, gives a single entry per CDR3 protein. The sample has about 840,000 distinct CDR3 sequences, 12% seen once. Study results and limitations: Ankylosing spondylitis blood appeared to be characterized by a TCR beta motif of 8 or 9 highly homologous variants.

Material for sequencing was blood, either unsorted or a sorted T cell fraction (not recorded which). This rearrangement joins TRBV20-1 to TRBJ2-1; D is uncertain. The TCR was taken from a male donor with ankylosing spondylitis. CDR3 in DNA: TGCAGTGCTAGAGAAACGTGGAGCTCCTACAATGAGCAGTTCTTC. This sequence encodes CSARETWSSYNEQFF.